Detailed here is one TCR beta chain. These data come from a study of control samples from healthy donors and cancer patients. Trimming shortened V by 5 bases and J by 3 bases, and 17 bases separated the two germline ends. The CDR3 covers 15 residues. The V gene's germline CDR1 is SGHTA and CDR2 FQGTGA. Only in-frame clones appear in the TCRdb table, and some are missing; sequencing was by immunoSEQ multiplex PCR. The sample contains 150,000 or so clones, 85% to 90% of which appear only once. The sequencing input was blood. The origin of this receptor is a man in his late teens or twenties in good health. The chain has TRBV7-3 and TRBJ2-7; D is undetermined. Written as DNA, the CDR3 is TGTGCCAGCAGCGCCGGAACGGGCAATGACTACGAGCAGTACTTC. Translating it yields CASSAGTGNDYEQYF.